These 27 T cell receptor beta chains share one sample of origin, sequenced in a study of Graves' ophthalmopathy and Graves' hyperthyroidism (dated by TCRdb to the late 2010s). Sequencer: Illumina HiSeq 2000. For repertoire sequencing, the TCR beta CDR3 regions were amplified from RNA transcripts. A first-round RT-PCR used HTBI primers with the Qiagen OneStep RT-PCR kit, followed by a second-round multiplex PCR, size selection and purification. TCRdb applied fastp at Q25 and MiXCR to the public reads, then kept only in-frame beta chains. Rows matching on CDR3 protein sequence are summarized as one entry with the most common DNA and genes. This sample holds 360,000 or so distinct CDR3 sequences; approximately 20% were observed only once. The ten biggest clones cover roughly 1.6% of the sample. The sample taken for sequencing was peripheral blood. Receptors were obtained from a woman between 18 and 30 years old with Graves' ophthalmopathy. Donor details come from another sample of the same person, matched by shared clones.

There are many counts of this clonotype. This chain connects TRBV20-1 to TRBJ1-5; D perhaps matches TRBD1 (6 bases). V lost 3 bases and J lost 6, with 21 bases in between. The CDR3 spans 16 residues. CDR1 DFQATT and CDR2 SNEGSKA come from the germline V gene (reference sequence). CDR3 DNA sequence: TGCAGTGCTAGGGGGCGTAATTTGGGGGGCTCTCAGCCCCAGCATTTT. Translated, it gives CSARGRNLGGSQPQHF.

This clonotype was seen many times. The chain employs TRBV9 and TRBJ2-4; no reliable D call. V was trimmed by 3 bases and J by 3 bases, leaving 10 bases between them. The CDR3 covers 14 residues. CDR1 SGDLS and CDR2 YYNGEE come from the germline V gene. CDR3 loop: CASSEGLGKNIQYF. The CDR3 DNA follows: TGTGCCAGCAGCGAGGGTTTAGGCAAAAACATTCAGTACTTC. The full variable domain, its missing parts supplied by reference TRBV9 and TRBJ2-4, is DSGVTQTPKHLITATGQRVTLRCSPRSGDLSVYWYQQSLDQGLQFLIQYYNGEERAKGNILERFSAQQFPDLHSELNLSSLELGDSALYFCASSEGLGKNIQYFGAGTRLSVL.

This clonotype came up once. CDR3 DNA: TGTGCCAGCAGTTTGTCGAGGTCGGGGACCTACGAGCAGTACTTC. Its translation: CASSLSRSGTYEQYF. This chain uses TRBV12-3 or TRBV12-4 with TRBJ2-7; TRBD2 is a possible D gene (5 bases). Trimming removed 3 bases at V and 2 bases at J, with 14 bases between. The CDR3 has 15 residues.

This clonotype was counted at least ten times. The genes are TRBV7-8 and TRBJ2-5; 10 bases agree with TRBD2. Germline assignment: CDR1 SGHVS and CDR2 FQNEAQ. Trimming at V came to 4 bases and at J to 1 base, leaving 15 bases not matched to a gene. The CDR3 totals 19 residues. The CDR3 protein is CASSSGLADWEAAQETQYF. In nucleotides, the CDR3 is TGTGCCAGCAGCTCCGGACTAGCGGACTGGGAAGCGGCCCAAGAGACCCAGTACTTC.

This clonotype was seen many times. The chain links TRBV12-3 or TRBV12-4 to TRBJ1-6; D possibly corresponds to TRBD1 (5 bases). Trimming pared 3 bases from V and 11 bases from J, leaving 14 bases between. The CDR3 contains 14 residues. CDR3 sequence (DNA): TGTGCCAGCAGTTTTAATCCAGGGACCGCACCCCTCCACTTT. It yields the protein CASSFNPGTAPLHF.

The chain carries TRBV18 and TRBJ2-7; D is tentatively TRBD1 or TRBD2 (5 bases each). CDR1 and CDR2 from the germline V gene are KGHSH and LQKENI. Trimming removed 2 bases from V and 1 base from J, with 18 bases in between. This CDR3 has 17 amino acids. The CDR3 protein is CASSPVEGRGRSYEQYF. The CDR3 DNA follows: TGTGCCAGCTCACCAGTCGAGGGAAGGGGAAGATCCTACGAGCAGTACTTC.

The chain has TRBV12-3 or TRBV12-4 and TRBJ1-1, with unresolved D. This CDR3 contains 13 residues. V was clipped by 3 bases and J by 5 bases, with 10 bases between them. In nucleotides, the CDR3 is TGTGCCAGCAGTTTCGCGAGGGAGACTGAAGCTTTCTTT. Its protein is CASSFARETEAFF.

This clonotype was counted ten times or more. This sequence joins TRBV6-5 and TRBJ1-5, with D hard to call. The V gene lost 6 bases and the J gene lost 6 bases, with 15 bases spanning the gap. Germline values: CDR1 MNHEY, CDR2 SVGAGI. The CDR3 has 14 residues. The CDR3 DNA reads TGTGCCAGCAGCCCCCTCCTAACTCGTCAGCCCCAGCATTTT. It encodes CASSPLLTRQPQHF.

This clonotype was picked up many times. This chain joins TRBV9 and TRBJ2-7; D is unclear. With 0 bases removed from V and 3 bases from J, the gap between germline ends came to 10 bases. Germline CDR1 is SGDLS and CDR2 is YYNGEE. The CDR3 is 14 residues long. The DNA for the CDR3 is TGTGCCAGCAGCGTAGAAAACGGAAACTACGAGCAGTACTTC. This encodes CASSVENGNYEQYF.

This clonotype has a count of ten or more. Here the CDR3 reads CASDPGTMSSYEQYF. CDR3 coding DNA: TGTGCCAGCGATCCCGGGACAATGAGCTCCTACGAGCAGTACTTC. V usage is TRBV28 and J usage is TRBJ2-7; possibly TRBD1 for D (6 bases). This CDR3 has 15 amino acids. CDR1 and CDR2 from the germline V gene are MDHEN and SYDVKM. V was trimmed by 8 bases and J by 0 bases, leaving 17 bases between them.

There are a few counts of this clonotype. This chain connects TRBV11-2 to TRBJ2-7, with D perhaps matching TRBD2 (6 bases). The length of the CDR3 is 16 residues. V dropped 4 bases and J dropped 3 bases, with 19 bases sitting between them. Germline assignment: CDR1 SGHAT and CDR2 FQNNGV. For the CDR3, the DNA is TGTGCCAGCAGCTCCAACCGGGACTCAGGTTACTACGAGCAGTACTTC. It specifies CASSSNRDSGYYEQYF.

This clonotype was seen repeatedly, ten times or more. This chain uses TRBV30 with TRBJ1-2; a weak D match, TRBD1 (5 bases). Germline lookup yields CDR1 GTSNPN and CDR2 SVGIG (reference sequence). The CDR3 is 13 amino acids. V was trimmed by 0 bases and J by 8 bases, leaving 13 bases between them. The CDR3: CAWSVQRGWGYTF. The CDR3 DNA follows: TGTGCCTGGAGTGTACAGAGGGGTTGGGGCTACACCTTC.

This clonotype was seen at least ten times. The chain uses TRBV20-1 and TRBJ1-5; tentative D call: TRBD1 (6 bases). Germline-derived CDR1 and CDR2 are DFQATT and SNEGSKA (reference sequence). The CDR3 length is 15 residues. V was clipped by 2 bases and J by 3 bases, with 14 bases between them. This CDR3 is CSARLPTGFNQPQHF. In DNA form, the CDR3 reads TGCAGTGCTAGATTACCAACAGGGTTCAATCAGCCCCAGCATTTT.

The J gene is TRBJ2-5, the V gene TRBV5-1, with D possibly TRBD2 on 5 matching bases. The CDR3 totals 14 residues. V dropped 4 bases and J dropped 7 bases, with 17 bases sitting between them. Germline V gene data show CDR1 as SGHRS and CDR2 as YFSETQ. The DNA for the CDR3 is TGCGCCAGCAGCCCGGACCCAAAGCTAGCGACCCAGTACTTC. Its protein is CASSPDPKLATQYF.

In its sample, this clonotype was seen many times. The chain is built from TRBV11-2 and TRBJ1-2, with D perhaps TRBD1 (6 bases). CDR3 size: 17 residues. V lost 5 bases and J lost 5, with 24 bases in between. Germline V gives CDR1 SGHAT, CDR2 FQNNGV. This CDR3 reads CASSITARTVGVYGYTF. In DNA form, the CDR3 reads TGTGCCAGCAGCATAACTGCCCGGACAGTTGGCGTATATGGCTACACCTTC. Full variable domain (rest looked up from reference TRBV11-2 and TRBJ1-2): EAGVAQSPRYKIIEKRQSVAFWCNPISGHATLYWYQQILGQGPKLLIQFQNNGVVDDSQLPKDRFSAERLKGVDSTLKIQPAKLEDSAVYLCASSITARTVGVYGYTFGSGTRLTVV.

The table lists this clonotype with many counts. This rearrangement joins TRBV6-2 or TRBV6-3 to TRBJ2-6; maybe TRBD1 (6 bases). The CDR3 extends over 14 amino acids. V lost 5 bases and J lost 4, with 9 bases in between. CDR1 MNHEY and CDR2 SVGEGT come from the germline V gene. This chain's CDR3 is CASSTGTGANVLTF. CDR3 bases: TGTGCCAGCAGTACCGGGACAGGGGCCAACGTCCTGACTTTC.

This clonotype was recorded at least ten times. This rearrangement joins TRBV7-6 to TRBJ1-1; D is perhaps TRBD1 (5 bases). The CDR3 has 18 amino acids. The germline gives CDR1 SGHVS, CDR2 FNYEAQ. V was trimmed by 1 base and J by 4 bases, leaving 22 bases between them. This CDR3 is CASSLEVRGGRDFTEAFF. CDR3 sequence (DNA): TGTGCCAGCAGCTTAGAAGTGAGGGGCGGCAGGGACTTCACTGAAGCTTTCTTT.

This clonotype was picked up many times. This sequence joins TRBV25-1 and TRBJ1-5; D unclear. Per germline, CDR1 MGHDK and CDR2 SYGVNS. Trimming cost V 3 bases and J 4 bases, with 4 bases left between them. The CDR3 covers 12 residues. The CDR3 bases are TGTGCCAGCAGTGACCAAAATCAGCCCCAGCATTTT. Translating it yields CASSDQNQPQHF.

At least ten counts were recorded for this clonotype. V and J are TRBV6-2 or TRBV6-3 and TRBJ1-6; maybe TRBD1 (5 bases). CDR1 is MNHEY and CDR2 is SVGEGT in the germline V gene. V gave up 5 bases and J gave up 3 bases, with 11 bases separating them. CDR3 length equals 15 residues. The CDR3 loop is CASSTDRVYNSPLHF. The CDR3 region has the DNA TGTGCCAGCAGTACCGACAGAGTCTATAATTCACCCCTCCACTTT.

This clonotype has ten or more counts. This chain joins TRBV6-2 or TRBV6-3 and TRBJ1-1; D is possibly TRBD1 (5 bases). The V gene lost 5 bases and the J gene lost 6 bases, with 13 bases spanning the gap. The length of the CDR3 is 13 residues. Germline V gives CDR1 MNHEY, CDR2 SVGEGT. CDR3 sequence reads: CASSGQGVAEAFF. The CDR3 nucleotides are TGTGCCAGCAGTGGCCAGGGAGTCGCTGAAGCTTTCTTT.

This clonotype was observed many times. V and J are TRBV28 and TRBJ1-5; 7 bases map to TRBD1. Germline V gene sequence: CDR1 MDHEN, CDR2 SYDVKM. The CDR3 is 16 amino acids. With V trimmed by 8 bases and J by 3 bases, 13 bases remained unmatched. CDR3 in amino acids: CASDGPQGVVNQPQHF. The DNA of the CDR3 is TGTGCCAGCGATGGACCTCAGGGGGTGGTCAATCAGCCCCAGCATTTT.

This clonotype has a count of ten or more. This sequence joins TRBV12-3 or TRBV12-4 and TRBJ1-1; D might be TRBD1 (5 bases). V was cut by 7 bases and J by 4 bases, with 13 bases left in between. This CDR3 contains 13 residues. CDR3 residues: CASTWGPSTEAFF. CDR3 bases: TGTGCCAGCACCTGGGGCCCGAGCACTGAAGCTTTCTTT.

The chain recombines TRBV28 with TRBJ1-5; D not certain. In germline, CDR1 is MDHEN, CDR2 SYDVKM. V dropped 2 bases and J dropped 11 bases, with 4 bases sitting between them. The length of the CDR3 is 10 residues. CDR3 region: CASSLETQHF. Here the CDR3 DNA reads TGTGCCAGCAGTTTAGAGACCCAGCATTTT.

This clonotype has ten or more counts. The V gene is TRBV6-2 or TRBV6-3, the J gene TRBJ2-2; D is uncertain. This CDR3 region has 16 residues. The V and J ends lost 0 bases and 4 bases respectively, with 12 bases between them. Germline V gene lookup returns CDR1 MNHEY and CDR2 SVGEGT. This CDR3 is CASSYSGPTPTGELFF. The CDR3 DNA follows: TGTGCCAGCAGTTACTCCGGACCGACCCCCACCGGGGAGCTGTTTTTT.

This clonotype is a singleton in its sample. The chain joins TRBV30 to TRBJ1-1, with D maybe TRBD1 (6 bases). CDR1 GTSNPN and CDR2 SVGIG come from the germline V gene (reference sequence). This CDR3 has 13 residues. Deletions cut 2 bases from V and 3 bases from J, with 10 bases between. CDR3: CAWSLQGYTEAFF. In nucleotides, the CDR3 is TGTGCCTGGAGTTTACAGGGTTACACTGAAGCTTTCTTT.

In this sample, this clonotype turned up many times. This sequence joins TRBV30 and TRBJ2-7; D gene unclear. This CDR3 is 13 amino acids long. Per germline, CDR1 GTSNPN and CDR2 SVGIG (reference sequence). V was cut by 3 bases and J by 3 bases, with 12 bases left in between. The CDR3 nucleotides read TGTGCCTGGAGCCTGCCCCTAGTCTACGAGCAGTACTTC. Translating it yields CAWSLPLVYEQYF.

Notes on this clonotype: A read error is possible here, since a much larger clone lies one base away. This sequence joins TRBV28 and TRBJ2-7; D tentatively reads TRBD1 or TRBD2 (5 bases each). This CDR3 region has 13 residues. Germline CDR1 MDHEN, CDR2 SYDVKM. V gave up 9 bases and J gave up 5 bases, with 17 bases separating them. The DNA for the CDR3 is TGTGCCAGATCCAACGGGGCACCCAACGAGCAGTACTTC. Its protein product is CARSNGAPNEQYF.